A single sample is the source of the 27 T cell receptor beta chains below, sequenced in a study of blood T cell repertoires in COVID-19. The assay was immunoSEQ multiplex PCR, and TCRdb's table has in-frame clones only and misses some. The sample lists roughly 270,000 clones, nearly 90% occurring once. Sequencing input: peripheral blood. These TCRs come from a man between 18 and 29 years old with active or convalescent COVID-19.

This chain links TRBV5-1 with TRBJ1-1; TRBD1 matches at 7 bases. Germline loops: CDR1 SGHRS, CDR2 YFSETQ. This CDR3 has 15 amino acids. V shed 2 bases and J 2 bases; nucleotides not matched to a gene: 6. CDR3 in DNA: TGCGCCAGCAGCTTCTGGGACAGCATAAACACTGAAGCTTTCTTT. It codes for CASSFWDSINTEAFF.

CDR3 loop: CASSLARVSSSISGNTIYF. Here the CDR3 DNA reads TGTGCCAGCAGCTTAGCTCGGGTCTCCTCTTCTATCTCTGGAAACACCATATATTTT. The chain carries TRBV7-9 and TRBJ1-3; no firm D call. The CDR3 has 19 amino acids. The germline gives CDR1 SEHNR, CDR2 FQNEAQ (reference sequence). The V and J ends lost 0 bases and 0 bases respectively, with 18 bases between them.

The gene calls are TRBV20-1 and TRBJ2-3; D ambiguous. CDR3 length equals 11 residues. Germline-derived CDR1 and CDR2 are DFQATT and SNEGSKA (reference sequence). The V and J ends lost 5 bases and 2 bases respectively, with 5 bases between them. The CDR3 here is CSAPLTDTQYF. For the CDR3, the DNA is TGCAGTGCTCCTCTCACAGATACGCAGTATTTT.

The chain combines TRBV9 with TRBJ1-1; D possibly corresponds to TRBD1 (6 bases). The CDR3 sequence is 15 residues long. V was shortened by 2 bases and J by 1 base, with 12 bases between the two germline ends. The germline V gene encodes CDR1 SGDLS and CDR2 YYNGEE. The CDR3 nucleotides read TGTGCCAGCAGCGTCGACCCAGGGGCGAACACTGAAGCTTTCTTT. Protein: CASSVDPGANTEAFF. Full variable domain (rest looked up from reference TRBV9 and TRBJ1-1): DSGVTQTPKHLITATGQRVTLRCSPRSGDLSVYWYQQSLDQGLQFLIQYYNGEERAKGNILERFSAQQFPDLHSELNLSSLELGDSALYFCASSVDPGANTEAFFGQGTRLTVV.

In DNA form, the CDR3 reads TGTGCCAGCAGTTTAACACAAACCTACGAGCAGTACTTC. This encodes CASSLTQTYEQYF. This chain links TRBV12-3 or TRBV12-4 with TRBJ2-7; the D is unclear. Trimming took 2 bases from V and 2 from J, leaving 7 bases between them. The CDR3 loop spans 13 amino acids.

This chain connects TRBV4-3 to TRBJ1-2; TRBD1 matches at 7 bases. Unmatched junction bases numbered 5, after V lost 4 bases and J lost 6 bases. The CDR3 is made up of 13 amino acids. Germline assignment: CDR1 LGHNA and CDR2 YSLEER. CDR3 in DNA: TGCGCCAGCAGCCGAGGGACAGACGATGGCTACACCTTC. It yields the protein CASSRGTDDGYTF.

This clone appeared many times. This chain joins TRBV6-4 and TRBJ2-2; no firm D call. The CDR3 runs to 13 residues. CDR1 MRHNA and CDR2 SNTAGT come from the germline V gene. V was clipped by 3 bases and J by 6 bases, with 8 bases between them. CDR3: CASSESESGELFF. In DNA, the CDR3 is TGTGCCAGCAGTGAAAGTGAGTCCGGGGAGCTGTTTTTT.

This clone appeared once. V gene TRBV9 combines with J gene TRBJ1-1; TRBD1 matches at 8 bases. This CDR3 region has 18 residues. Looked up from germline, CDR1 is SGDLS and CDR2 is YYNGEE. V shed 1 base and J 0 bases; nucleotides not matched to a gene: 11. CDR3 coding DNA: TGTGCCAGCAGCGTAAATGTCGGACAGGGAGGAGTGAACACTGAAGCTTTCTTT. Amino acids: CASSVNVGQGGVNTEAFF. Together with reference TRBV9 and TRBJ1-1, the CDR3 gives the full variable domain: DSGVTQTPKHLITATGQRVTLRCSPRSGDLSVYWYQQSLDQGLQFLIQYYNGEERAKGNILERFSAQQFPDLHSELNLSSLELGDSALYFCASSVNVGQGGVNTEAFFGQGTRLTVV.

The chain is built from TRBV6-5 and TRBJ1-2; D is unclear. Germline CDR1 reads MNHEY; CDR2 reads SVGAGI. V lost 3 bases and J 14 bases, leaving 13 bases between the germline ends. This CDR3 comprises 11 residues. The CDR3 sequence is CASSYPGPTTF. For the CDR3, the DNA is TGTGCCAGCAGTTATCCGGGTCCAACAACCTTC.

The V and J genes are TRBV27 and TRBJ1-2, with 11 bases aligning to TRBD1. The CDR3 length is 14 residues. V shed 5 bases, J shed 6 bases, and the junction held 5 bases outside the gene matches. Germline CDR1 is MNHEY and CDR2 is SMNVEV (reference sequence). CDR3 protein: CASSPVDRGHGYTF. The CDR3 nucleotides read TGTGCCAGCAGTCCAGTGGACAGGGGGCATGGCTACACCTTC.

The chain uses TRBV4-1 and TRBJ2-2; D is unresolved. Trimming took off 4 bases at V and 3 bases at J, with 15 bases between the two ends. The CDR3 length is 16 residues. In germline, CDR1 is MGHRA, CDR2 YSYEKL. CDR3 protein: CASSPWATAYTGELFF. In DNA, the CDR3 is TGCGCCAGCAGCCCGTGGGCTACCGCCTACACCGGGGAGCTGTTTTTT.

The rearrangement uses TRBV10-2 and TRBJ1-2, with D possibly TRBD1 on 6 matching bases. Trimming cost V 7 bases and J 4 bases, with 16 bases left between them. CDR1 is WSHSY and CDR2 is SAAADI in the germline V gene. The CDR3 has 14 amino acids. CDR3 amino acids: CASTPGGAFYGYTF. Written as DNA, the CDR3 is TGCGCCAGCACCCCGGGGGGGGCATTCTATGGCTACACCTTC.

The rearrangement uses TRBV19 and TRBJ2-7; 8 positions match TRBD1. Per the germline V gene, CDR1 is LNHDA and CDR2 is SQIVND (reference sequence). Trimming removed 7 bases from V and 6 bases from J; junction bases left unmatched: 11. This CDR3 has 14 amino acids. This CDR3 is CASNAGQGGFEQYF. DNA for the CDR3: TGTGCCAGTAACGCCGGACAGGGAGGCTTCGAGCAGTACTTC. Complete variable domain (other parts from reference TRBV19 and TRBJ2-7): DGGITQSPKYLFRKEGQNVTLSCEQNLNHDAMYWYRQDPGQGLRLIYYSQIVNDFQKGDIAEGYSVSREKKESFPLTVTSAQKNPTAFYLCASNAGQGGFEQYFGPGTRLTVT.

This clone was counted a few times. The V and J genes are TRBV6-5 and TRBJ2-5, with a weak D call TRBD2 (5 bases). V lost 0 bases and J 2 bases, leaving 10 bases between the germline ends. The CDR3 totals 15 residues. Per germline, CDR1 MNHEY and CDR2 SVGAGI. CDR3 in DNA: TGTGCCAGCAGTTACTCCGGGGAACGGCAAGAGACCCAGTACTTC. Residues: CASSYSGERQETQYF.

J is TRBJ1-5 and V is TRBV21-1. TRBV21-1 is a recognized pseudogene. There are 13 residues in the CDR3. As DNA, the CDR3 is TGTGCCAGCAGCAAAGTAAGCAATCAGCCCCAGCATTTT. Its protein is CASSKVSNQPQHF.

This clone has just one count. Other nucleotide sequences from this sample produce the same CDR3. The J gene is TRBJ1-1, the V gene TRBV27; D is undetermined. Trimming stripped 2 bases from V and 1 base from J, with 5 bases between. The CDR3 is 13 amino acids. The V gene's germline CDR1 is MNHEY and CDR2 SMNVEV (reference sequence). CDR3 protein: CASSLTGNTEAFF. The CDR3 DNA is TGTGCCAGCAGTTTAACGGGGAACACTGAAGCTTTCTTT.

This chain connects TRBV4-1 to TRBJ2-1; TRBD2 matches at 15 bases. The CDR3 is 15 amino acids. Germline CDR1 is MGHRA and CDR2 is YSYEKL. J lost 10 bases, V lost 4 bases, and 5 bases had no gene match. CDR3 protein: CASSRTSGGAGEQFF. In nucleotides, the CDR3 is TGCGCCAGCAGCCGGACTAGCGGGGGGGCTGGAGAGCAGTTCTTC.

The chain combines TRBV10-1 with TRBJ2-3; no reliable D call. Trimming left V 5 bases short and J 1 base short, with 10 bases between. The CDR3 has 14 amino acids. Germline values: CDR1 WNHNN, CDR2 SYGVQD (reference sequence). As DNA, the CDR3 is TGCGCCAGCAGTATGACTCGGGGCACAGATACGCAGTATTTT. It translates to CASSMTRGTDTQYF.

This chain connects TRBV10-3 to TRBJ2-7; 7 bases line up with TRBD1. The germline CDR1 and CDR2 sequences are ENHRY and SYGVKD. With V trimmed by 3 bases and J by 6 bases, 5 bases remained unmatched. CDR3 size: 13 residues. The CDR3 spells CAISDGQVSEQYF. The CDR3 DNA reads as TGTGCCATCAGTGACGGACAGGTTTCCGAGCAGTACTTC.

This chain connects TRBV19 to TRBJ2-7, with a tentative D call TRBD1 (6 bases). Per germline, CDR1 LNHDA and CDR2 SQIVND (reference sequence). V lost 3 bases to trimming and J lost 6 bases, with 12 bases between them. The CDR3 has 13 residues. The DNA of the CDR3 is TGTGCCAGTAGTATGCTACAGGGATCCGAGCAGTACTTC. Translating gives CASSMLQGSEQYF.

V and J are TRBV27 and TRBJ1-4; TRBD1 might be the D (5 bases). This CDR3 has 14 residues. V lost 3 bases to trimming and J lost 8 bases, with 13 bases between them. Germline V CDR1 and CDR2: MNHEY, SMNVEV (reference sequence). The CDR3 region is CASSFRRDVEKLFF. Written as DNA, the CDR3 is TGTGCCAGCAGTTTTCGCAGGGATGTAGAAAAACTGTTTTTT. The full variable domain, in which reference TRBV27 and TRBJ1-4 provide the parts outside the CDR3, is EAQVTQNPRYLITVTGKKLTVTCSQNMNHEYMSWYRQDPGLGLRQIYYSMNVEVTDKGDVPEGYKVSRKEKRNFPLILESPSPNQTSLYFCASSFRRDVEKLFFGSGTQLSVL.

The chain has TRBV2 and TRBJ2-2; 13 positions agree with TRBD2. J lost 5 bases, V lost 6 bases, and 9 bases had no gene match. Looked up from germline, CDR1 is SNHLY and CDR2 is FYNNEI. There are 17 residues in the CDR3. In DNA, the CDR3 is TGTGCCAGCAGAAAACTAGCGGGGGGGCCTCGAACCGGGGAGCTGTTTTTT. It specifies CASRKLAGGPRTGELFF.

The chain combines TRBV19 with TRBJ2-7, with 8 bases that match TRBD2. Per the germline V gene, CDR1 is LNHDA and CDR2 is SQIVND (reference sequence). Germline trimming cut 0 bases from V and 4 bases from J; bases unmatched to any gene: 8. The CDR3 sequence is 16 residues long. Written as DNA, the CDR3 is TGTGCCAGTAGTATAGATTTGGAGCGGGGGACTTACGAGCAGTACTTC. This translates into CASSIDLERGTYEQYF. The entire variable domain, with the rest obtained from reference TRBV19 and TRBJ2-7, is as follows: DGGITQSPKYLFRKEGQNVTLSCEQNLNHDAMYWYRQDPGQGLRLIYYSQIVNDFQKGDIAEGYSVSREKKESFPLTVTSAQKNPTAFYLCASSIDLERGTYEQYFGPGTRLTVT.

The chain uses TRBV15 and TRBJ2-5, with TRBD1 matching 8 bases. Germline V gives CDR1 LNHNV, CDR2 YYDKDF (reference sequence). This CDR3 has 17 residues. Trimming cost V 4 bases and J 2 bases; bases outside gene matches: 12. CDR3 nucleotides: TGTGCCACCAGCAACTTCCCGACAGGGGCAATACAAGAGACCCAGTACTTC. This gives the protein CATSNFPTGAIQETQYF.

CDR3 sequence: CASSLADQGYTEAFF. The CDR3 DNA sequence: TGTGCCAGCAGCTTAGCCGACCAGGGGTACACTGAAGCTTTCTTT. J is TRBJ1-1 and V is TRBV11-2; D is possibly TRBD1 (6 bases). V dropped 1 base and J dropped 3 bases, with 12 bases sitting between them. The CDR3 is 15 residues long. Germline CDR1 reads SGHAT; CDR2 reads FQNNGV.

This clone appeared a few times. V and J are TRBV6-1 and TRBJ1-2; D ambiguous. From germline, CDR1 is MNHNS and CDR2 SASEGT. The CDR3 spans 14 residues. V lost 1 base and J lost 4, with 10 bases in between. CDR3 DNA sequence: TGTGCCAGCAGTGAAGTGTGGTCGGGCTATGGCTACACCTTC. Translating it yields CASSEVWSGYGYTF.

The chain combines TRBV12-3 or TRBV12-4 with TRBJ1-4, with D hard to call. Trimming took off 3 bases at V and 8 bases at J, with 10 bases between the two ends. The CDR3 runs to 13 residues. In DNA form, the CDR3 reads TGTGCCAGCAGTTTCAGTACCCCCGAAAAACTGTTTTTT. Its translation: CASSFSTPEKLFF.